Listed below are T cell receptor beta chains from one sample, sequenced in a study of blood T cell repertoires in COVID-19. The repertoire was sequenced with immunoSEQ multiplex PCR; TCRdb's copy has only in-frame clones and lacks some. The sample includes under 250,000 clones, roughly 80% of them seen just once. Sequencing used PBMCs or T cells enriched from blood (not recorded which). These receptors came from a woman in her forties with acute COVID-19. Each CDR3 is given with its conserved first and last residue. A D gene is named only where the DNA matches it firmly. Some rows mark clone size as missing; the rest say once, few, many or name a class of expanded clone.

size	J	D	length	V	CDR3	DNA
NA	TRBJ1-2	NA	14	TRBV4-1	CASSQGSGGYGYTF	TGCGCCAGCAGCCAAGGTTCCGGGGGCTATGGCTACACCTTC
NA	TRBJ2-5	NA	16	TRBV9	CASSLSGGGAVQTQYF	TGTGCCAGCAGTCTCTCCGGAGGGGGCGCGGTCCAGACCCAGTACTTC
NA	TRBJ2-5	NA	13	TRBV30	CACRGTVPRTQYF	TGTGCCTGTCGCGGGACAGTCCCACGGACCCAGTACTTC
NA	TRBJ1-1	NA	15	TRBV18	CASSPVGAEGTEAFF	TGTGCCAGCTCACCTGTGGGGGCTGAGGGCACTGAAGCTTTCTTT
NA	TRBJ1-2	NA	14	TRBV7-9	CASSSLGRASGYTF	TGTGCCAGCAGCTCCCTGGGGAGGGCAAGTGGCTACACCTTC
once	TRBJ2-7	TRBD2	15	TRBV7-2	CASSARTSGVHEQYF	TGTGCCAGCAGCGCAAGGACTAGCGGGGTCCACGAGCAGTACTTC
NA	TRBJ2-3	TRBD1	17	TRBV7-2	CASSSPDRDRDADTQYF	TGTGCCAGCAGCTCCCCGGATCGGGACAGGGATGCAGATACGCAGTATTTT
NA	TRBJ2-1	TRBD2	13	TRBV7-3	CASSPQERGEQFF	TGTGCCAGCAGCCCCCAGGAGCGGGGGGAGCAGTTCTTC
NA	TRBJ2-5	TRBD2	16	TRBV5-1	CASSLGWRESQETQYF	TGCGCCAGCAGCTTGGGGTGGCGGGAGAGTCAAGAGACCCAGTACTTC
NA	TRBJ1-1	NA	13	TRBV12-3/TRBV12-4	CASSLVVTGEAFF	TGTGCCAGCAGTTTAGTAGTTACCGGGGAAGCTTTCTTT
NA	TRBJ2-1	NA	14	TRBV11-2	CASSLTTPNNEQFF	TGTGCCAGCAGCTTAACTACCCCGAACAATGAGCAGTTCTTC
NA	TRBJ1-3	NA	14	TRBV5-1	CASRGGSSGNTIYF	TGCGCCAGCAGGGGGGGTAGCTCTGGAAACACCATATATTTT
NA	TRBJ2-7	NA	15	TRBV5-4	CASSLAGQGRYEQYF	TGTGCCAGCAGCTTGGCCGGGCAGGGGAGATACGAGCAGTACTTC
NA	TRBJ1-3	NA	14	TRBV6-5	CASRQMPAGNTIYF	TGTGCCAGCAGACAGATGCCGGCTGGAAACACCATATATTTT
NA	TRBJ1-2	NA	14	TRBV11-1	CASSGEGPYSGYTF	TGTGCCAGCAGCGGAGAGGGTCCTTACTCTGGCTACACCTTC
NA	TRBJ1-2	NA	16	TRBV21-1	CASSTKAGTENYGYTF	TGTGCCAGCAGCACCAAAGCCGGGACAGAAAACTATGGCTACACCTTC
NA	TRBJ2-1	NA	13	TRBV5-6	CASSSTVYNEQFF	TGTGCCAGCAGCTCGACAGTCTACAATGAGCAGTTCTTC
NA	TRBJ2-7	TRBD2	15	TRBV18	CASSPGLAGPYEQYF	TGTGCCAGCTCACCGGGGCTAGCGGGGCCCTACGAGCAGTACTTC
few	TRBJ1-2	TRBD1	17	TRBV3-1/TRBV3-2	CASSQDYGTGKNYGYTF	TGTGCCAGCAGCCAAGACTACGGGACAGGGAAGAACTATGGCTACACCTTC
once	TRBJ1-3	TRBD1	17	TRBV9	CASSVAGQGRSGNTIYF	TGTGCCAGCAGCGTAGCGGGACAGGGACGGTCTGGAAACACCATATATTTT
once	TRBJ1-5	NA	16	TRBV19	CASSIVGQRLDQPQHF	TGTGCCAGTAGTATAGTAGGACAGCGGCTCGATCAGCCCCAGCATTTT
once	TRBJ1-6	NA	12	TRBV25-1	CASSTLYSPLHF	TGTGCCAGCAGTACCCTATATTCACCCCTCCACTTT
NA	TRBJ1-1	NA	14	TRBV9	CASSPYRENTEAFF	TGTGCCAGCAGCCCTTACAGGGAGAACACTGAAGCTTTCTTT
NA	TRBJ1-3	NA	14	TRBV18	CASSITSSGNTIYF	TGTGCCAGCTCAATCACGAGCTCTGGAAACACCATATATTTT
few	TRBJ2-7	TRBD2	14	TRBV19	CASTETSGMGEQYF	TGTGCCAGTACCGAGACTAGCGGGATGGGTGAGCAGTACTTC
NA	TRBJ2-1	TRBD2	16	TRBV5-6	CASSLDSGAFYNEQFF	TGTGCCAGCAGCTTGGATAGCGGGGCTTTTTACAATGAGCAGTTCTTC
NA	TRBJ1-1	NA	15	TRBV5-1	CASSHQGGSNTEAFF	TGCGCCAGCAGTCACCAGGGAGGGTCGAACACTGAAGCTTTCTTT
NA	TRBJ2-2	TRBD2	16	TRBV28	CASRPRLASNTGELFF	TGTGCCAGCAGACCTCGACTAGCTTCGAACACCGGGGAGCTGTTTTTT
NA	TRBJ1-5	NA	15	TRBV5-8	CASSFGRGSNQPQHF	TGTGCCAGCAGCTTCGGCAGGGGTAGCAATCAGCCCCAGCATTTT
NA	TRBJ2-3	TRBD2	14	TRBV2	CASKLAGGLNTQYF	TGTGCCAGCAAGCTAGCGGGAGGGTTGAATACGCAGTATTTT
NA	TRBJ1-6	NA	17	TRBV2	CASNPSGASQGNSPLHF	TGTGCCAGCAACCCCTCCGGGGCATCTCAGGGGAATTCACCCCTCCACTTT
NA	TRBJ1-2	NA	15	TRBV5-4	CASSLQGVNYYGYTF	TGTGCCAGCAGCTTACAAGGGGTTAACTACTATGGCTACACCTTC
NA	TRBJ2-5	NA	16	TRBV29-1	CSVVWRGKGPTGTQYF	TGCAGCGTTGTGTGGCGGGGAAAGGGACCTACCGGGACCCAGTACTTC
few	TRBJ2-2	TRBD1	15	TRBV2	CASSSGTGITGELFF	TGTGCCAGCAGTTCCGGGACAGGGATCACCGGGGAGCTGTTTTTT
NA	TRBJ2-2	TRBD1	18	TRBV7-2	CASTTIRTGTSGTGELFF	TGTGCCAGCACCACTATTAGGACAGGGACCTCGGGCACCGGGGAGCTGTTTTTT
NA	TRBJ2-1	NA	15	TRBV6-5	CASSYDGGPYNEQFF	TGTGCCAGCAGTTACGACGGGGGTCCCTACAATGAGCAGTTCTTC
NA	TRBJ2-7	TRBD2	12	TRBV10-2	CASSMREEEQYF	TGCGCCAGCAGCATGCGGGAGGAGGAGCAGTACTTC
NA	TRBJ2-7	NA	15	TRBV5-1	CASSLLSTAEYEQYF	TGCGCCAGCAGCTTGTTGAGCACAGCGGAGTACGAGCAGTACTTC
few	TRBJ1-2	NA	15	TRBV7-9	CATRLGTTGIYGYTF	TGTGCCACGAGGTTGGGGACTACAGGGATCTATGGCTACACCTTC
NA	TRBJ1-5	NA	14	TRBV5-1	CASSLEGSNQPQHF	TGCGCCAGCAGCTTGGAGGGGTCCAATCAGCCCCAGCATTTT
once	TRBJ1-5	NA	13	TRBV19	CASSSGTGEPQHF	TGTGCCAGTAGTTCTGGCACGGGGGAGCCCCAGCATTTT
NA	TRBJ2-7	NA	13	TRBV19	CASSPHPEVGQYF	TGTGCCAGTAGTCCCCACCCCGAAGTCGGGCAGTACTTC
few	TRBJ1-1	NA	13	TRBV14	CASSLGLNTEAFF	TGTGCCAGCAGCCTGGGCCTGAACACTGAAGCTTTCTTT
NA	TRBJ2-1	TRBD2	16	TRBV6-1	CASSGTTSVSYNEQFF	TGTGCCAGCAGTGGGACGACTAGCGTCTCCTACAATGAGCAGTTCTTC
once	TRBJ2-3	NA	14	TRBV30	CAWSVPGAGDTQYF	TGTGCCTGGAGTGTACCAGGGGCTGGAGATACGCAGTATTTT